In its sample, the clone carrying this T cell receptor (beta chain) was seen a few times. Indicated time point: patch test 2, 6 weeks after DPC sensitization. Treatment of the sample: therapeutic diphenylcyclopropenone sensitization with weekly scalp DPC. These data originate in a study of human T cells and chemical hapten exposure. Across the whole study: Alopecia areata, totalis and universalis patients, mostly female, were included.

TCRdb called the RACE reads again in MiXCR, with one record for every CDR3 protein. Altogether a few hundred thousand distinct CDR3 sequences are present, nearly 6.5% being singletons, with the ten largest covering approximately 5.4%. This TCR derives from a woman under 30 with alopecia areata. Some clones in this sample may be carry-over from other donors' samples. This material consisted of whole blood, taken in connection with sensitization to the hapten diphenylcyclopropenone (DPC).

CDR3 sequence: CSARGQVNSPLHF. CDR3 DNA sequence: TGCAGTGCTAGAGGTCAGGTTAATTCACCCCTCCACTTT. This chain links TRBV20-1 with TRBJ1-6; D is undetermined. Germline values: CDR1 DFQATT, CDR2 SNEGSKA (reference sequence). The ends were cut back, 1 base at V and 6 bases at J, with 7 bases in the middle. The CDR3 is 13 residues long.